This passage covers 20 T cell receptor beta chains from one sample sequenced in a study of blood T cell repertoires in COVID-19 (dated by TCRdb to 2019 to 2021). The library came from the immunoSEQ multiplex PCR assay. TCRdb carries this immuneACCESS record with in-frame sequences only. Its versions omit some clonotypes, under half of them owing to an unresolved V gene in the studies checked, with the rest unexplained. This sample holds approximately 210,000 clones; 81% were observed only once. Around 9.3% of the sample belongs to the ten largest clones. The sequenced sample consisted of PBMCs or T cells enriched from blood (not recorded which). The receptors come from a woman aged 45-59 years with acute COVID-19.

The CDR3 nucleotides are TGTGCCAGCAGTTCCGGGACAGGGTTAACATGGGAGACCCAGTACTTC. Amino acids: CASSSGTGLTWETQYF. J is TRBJ2-5 and V is TRBV2; TRBD1 matches at 9 bases. The CDR3 is 16 amino acids. V was pared by 5 bases and J by 5 bases, with 12 bases of the junction left unmatched. Germline CDR1 reads SNHLY; CDR2 reads FYNNEI.

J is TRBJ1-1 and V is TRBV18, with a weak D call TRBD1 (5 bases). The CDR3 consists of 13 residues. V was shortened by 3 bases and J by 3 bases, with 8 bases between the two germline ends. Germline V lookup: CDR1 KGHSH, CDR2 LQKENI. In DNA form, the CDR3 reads TGTGCCAGCTCACCTCTCAGGGACACTGAAGCTTTCTTT. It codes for CASSPLRDTEAFF.

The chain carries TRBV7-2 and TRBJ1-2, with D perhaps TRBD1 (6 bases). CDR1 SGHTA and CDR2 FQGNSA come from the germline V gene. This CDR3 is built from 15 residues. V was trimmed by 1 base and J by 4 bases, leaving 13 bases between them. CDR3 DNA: TGTGCCAGCAGCTTAGTTCAGGGGTCGGGCTATGGCTACACCTTC. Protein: CASSLVQGSGYGYTF.

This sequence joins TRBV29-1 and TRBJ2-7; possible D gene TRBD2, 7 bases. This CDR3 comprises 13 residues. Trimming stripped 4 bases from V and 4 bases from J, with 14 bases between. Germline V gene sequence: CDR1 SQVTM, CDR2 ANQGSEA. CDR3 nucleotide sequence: TGCAGCGTTGGATCCAGGGGAGGGTACGAGCAGTACTTC. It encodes CSVGSRGGYEQYF.

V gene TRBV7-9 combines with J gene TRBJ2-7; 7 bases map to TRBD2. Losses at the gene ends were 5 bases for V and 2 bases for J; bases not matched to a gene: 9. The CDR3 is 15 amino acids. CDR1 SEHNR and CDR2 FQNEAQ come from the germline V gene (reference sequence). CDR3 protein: CASSGGTIGTYEQYF. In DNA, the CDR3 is TGTGCCAGCAGCGGGGGGACTATAGGTACCTACGAGCAGTACTTC.

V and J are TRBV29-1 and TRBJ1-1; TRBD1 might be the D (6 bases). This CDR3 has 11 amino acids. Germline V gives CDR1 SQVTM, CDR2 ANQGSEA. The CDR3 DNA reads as TGCAGTATCAGGGGTGGCGCTGAAGCTTTCTTT. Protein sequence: CSIRGGAEAFF.

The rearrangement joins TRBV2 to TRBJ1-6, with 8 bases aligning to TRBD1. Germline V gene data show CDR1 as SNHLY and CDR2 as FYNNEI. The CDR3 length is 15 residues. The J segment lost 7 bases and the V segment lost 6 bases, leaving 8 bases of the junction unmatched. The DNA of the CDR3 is TGTGCCAGCAGGCTCACGGGGACAGGAAATTCACCCCTCCACTTT. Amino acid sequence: CASRLTGTGNSPLHF.

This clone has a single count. This CDR3 is CASSQEGSGGQGNEQFF. CDR3 sequence (DNA): TGTGCCAGCAGCCAAGAAGGATCGGGGGGCCAGGGTAATGAGCAGTTCTTC. This chain connects TRBV3-1 (or the pseudogene TRBV3-2) to TRBJ2-1, with D possibly TRBD2 on 7 matching bases. Germline V gives CDR1 LGHDT, CDR2 YNNKEL (reference sequence). Trimming left V 0 bases short and J 7 bases short, with 19 bases between. The length of the CDR3 is 17 residues.

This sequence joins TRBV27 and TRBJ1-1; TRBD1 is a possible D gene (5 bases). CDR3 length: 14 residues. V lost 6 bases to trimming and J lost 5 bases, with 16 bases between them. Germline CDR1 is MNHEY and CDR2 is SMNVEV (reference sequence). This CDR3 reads CASRYTGSRTEAFF. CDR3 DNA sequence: TGTGCCAGCAGATACACAGGCTCACGGACTGAAGCTTTCTTT.

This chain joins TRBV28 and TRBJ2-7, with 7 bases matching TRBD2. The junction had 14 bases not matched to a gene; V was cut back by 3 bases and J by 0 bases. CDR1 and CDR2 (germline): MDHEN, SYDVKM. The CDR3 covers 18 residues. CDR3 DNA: TGTGCCAGCAGTTTTTCAGGGCTAGCGGCAGGACACTCCTACGAGCAGTACTTC. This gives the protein CASSFSGLAAGHSYEQYF.

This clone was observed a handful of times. CDR3 residues: CASSLTGRNTGELFF. In DNA form, the CDR3 reads TGTGCCAGCAGCTTAACAGGGAGGAACACCGGGGAGCTGTTTTTT. The chain carries TRBV7-2 and TRBJ2-2; D possibly corresponds to TRBD1 (6 bases). CDR3 length: 15 amino acids. Trimming left V 2 bases short and J 1 base short, with 8 bases between. Germline loops: CDR1 SGHTA, CDR2 FQGNSA. Filled out from reference TRBV7-2 and TRBJ2-2, the complete variable domain reads GAGVSQSPSNKVTEKGKDVELRCDPISGHTALYWYRQSLGQGLEFLIYFQGNSAPDKSGLPSDRFSAERTGGSVSTLTIQRTQQEDSAVYLCASSLTGRNTGELFFGEGSRLTVL.

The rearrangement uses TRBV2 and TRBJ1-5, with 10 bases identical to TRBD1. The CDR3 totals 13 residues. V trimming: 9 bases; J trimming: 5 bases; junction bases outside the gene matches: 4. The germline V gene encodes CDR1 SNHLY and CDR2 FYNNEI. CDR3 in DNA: TGTGCCAGTCACGGGACAGGGGATCAGCCCCAGCATTTT. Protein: CASHGTGDQPQHF.

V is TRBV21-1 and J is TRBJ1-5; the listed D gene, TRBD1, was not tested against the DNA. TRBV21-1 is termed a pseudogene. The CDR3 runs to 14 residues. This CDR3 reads CASFPTGYNQPQHF. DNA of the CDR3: TGTGCCAGCTTCCCGACAGGCTACAATCAGCCCCAGCATTTT.

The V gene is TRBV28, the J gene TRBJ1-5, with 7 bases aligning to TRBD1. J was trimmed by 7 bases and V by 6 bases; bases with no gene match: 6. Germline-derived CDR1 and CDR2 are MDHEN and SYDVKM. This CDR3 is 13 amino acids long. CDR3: CASRTGFLQPQHF. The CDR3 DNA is TGTGCCAGCAGGACAGGGTTTTTACAGCCCCAGCATTTT. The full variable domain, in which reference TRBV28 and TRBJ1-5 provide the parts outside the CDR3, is DVKVTQSSRYLVKRTGEKVFLECVQDMDHENMFWYRQDPGLGLRLIYFSYDVKMKEKGDIPEGYSVSREKKERFSLILESASTNQTSMYLCASRTGFLQPQHFGDGTRLSIL.

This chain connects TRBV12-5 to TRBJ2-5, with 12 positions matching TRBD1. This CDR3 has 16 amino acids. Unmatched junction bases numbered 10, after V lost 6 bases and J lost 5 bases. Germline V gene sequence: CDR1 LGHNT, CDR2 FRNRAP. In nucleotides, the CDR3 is TGTGCTAGTGGCCTAGGGACAGGGGGCGCGAAGGAGACCCAGTACTTC. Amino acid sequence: CASGLGTGGAKETQYF.

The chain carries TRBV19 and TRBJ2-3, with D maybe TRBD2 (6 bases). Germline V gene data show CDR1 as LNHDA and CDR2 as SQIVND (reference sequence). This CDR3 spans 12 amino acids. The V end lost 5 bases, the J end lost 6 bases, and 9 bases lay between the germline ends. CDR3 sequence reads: CASSWRADTQYF. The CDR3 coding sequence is TGTGCCAGTAGTTGGAGGGCGGATACGCAGTATTTT. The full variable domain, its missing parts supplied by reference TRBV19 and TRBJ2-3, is DGGITQSPKYLFRKEGQNVTLSCEQNLNHDAMYWYRQDPGQGLRLIYYSQIVNDFQKGDIAEGYSVSREKKESFPLTVTSAQKNPTAFYLCASSWRADTQYFGPGTRLTVL.

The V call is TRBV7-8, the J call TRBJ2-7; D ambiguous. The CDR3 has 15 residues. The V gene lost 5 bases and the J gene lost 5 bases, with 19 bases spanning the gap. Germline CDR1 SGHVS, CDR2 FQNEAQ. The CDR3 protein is CASSVSQAPIDEQYF. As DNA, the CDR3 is TGTGCCAGCAGCGTTAGTCAGGCACCCATCGACGAGCAGTACTTC.

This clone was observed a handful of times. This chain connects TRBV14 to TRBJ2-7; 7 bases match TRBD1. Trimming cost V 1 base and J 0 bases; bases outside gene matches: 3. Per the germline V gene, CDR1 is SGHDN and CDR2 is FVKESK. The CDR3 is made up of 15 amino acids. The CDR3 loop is CASSQVGTASYEQYF. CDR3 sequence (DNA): TGTGCCAGCAGCCAAGTGGGGACAGCCTCCTACGAGCAGTACTTC.

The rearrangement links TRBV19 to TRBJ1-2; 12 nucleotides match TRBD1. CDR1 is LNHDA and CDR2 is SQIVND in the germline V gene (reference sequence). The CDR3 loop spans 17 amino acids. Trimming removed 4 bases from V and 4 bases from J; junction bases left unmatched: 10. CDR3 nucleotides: TGTGCCAGTAGTACCCATCCTGGGACAGGGGGCGGCTATGGCTACACCTTC. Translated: CASSTHPGTGGGYGYTF.

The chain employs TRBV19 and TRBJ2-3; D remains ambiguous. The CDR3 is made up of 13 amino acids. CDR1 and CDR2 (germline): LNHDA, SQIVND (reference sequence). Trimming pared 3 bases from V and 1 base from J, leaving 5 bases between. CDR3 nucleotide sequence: TGTGCCAGTAGTATTCCAGGCACAGATACGCAGTATTTT. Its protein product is CASSIPGTDTQYF.